This T cell receptor (beta chain) came from a study of regulatory T cells in long-lasting Graves disease. Construction of TCR beta libraries relied on iRepertoire HTBI primers and on Arm-PCR targeting CDR3 regions. TCRdb itself ran the multiplex PCR reads through MiXCR, one entry per CDR3 protein. The sample has roughly 450,000 distinct CDR3 sequences, roughly 20% seen once. Study observations and caveats: Persistent cases favored TRBV28, TRBJ1-2 and TRBJ2-5. Among the persistent patients, fewer than 3,500 public clonotypes were shared, more than the approximately 1,000 shared among new patients.

Regarding this clonotype: The antigen is not known.

The CDR3 is 15 amino acids. The V gene lost 1 base and the J gene lost 5 bases, with 15 bases spanning the gap. Germline-derived CDR1 and CDR2 are DFQATT and SNEGSKA (reference sequence). Indicated time point: persistent/refractory GD, antithyroid drugs over 5 years with positive TRAb. PBMC-extracted RNA yielded the TCR library. The receptor was derived from a female donor with Graves disease. The genes are TRBV20-1 and TRBJ1-5; D not resolved. Source: peripheral blood mononuclear cells (PBMCs), taken when the disease was refractory, from a patient treated with antithyroid drugs. The CDR3 DNA reads as TGCAGTGCTAGAGCCGGGGATACCTATGATCAGCCCCAGCATTTT. It translates to CSARAGDTYDQPQHF.